This passage covers 24 T cell receptor beta chains from one sample sequenced in a study of T cell responses to AZD1222 COVID-19 vaccine. The repertoire was sequenced with immunoSEQ multiplex PCR; TCRdb's copy has only in-frame clones and lacks some. The top ten clones hold about 5% of a sample with over 120,000 clones, roughly 84% of them seen once. The sequencing here drew on peripheral blood, taken 28 days after the second AZD1222 dose. Source of these receptors: an adult who received the AZD1222 COVID-19 vaccine.

This rearrangement joins TRBV7-6 to TRBJ1-6, with unresolved D. V gave up 1 base and J gave up 7 bases, with 11 bases separating them. There are 15 residues in the CDR3. Germline CDR1 reads SGHVS; CDR2 reads FNYEAQ. CDR3 DNA: TGTGCCAGCAGCTTAGGCAAGCCACCAAATTCACCCCTCCACTTT. Its translation: CASSLGKPPNSPLHF.

This chain links TRBV28 with TRBJ2-7; D not resolved. The CDR3 runs to 10 residues. Germline V lookup: CDR1 MDHEN, CDR2 SYDVKM. Trimming took off 5 bases at V and 2 bases at J, with 1 base between the two ends. CDR3: CASSAYEQYF. CDR3 nucleotide sequence: TGTGCCAGCAGTGCCTACGAGCAGTACTTC.

V usage is TRBV30 and J usage is TRBJ1-2, with D possibly TRBD1 on 6 matching bases. V lost 3 bases to trimming and J lost 7 bases, with 24 bases between them. Germline CDR1 GTSNPN, CDR2 SVGIG (reference sequence). The CDR3 loop spans 16 amino acids. The CDR3 sequence: CAWRIPPQRRGAGYTF. In nucleotides, the CDR3 is TGTGCCTGGAGGATACCCCCACAGCGCCGGGGGGCTGGCTACACCTTC.

J is TRBJ2-1 and V is TRBV9, with 8 nucleotides matching TRBD2. The CDR3 is 16 amino acids. In germline, CDR1 is SGDLS, CDR2 YYNGEE. Unmatched junction bases numbered 12, after V lost 4 bases and J lost 6 bases. This CDR3 is CASSPGGGTLSNEQFF. Written as DNA, the CDR3 is TGTGCCAGCAGCCCCGGGGGGGGGACTTTAAGCAATGAGCAGTTCTTC.

The rearrangement uses TRBV24-1 and TRBJ2-5; D is undetermined. Trimming stripped 4 bases from V and 0 bases from J, with 5 bases between. The CDR3 consists of 13 residues. Per germline, CDR1 KGHDR and CDR2 SFDVKD. The CDR3 is CATSETDQETQYF. CDR3 nucleotides: TGTGCCACCAGTGAAACAGACCAAGAGACCCAGTACTTC.

The CDR3 DNA sequence: TGCGCCAGCAGTGAGGAGAGAAGCTCCTACAATGAGCAGTTCTTC. Amino acids: CASSEERSSYNEQFF. The chain has TRBV10-1 and TRBJ2-1; D gene ambiguous. Trimming took 2 bases from V and 0 from J, leaving 8 bases between them. Germline values: CDR1 WNHNN, CDR2 SYGVQD (reference sequence). The CDR3 has 15 amino acids.

The V and J genes are TRBV13 and TRBJ1-3; D gene unclear. V lost 2 bases and J lost 0, with 8 bases in between. In germline, CDR1 is PRHDT, CDR2 FYEKMQ (reference sequence). The CDR3 length is 15 residues. The CDR3 spells CASSLSAASGNTIYF. The CDR3 nucleotides are TGTGCCAGCAGCTTATCGGCAGCCTCTGGAAACACCATATATTTT.

Concerning this clone: A read error may account for a junction end that differs from germline. V is TRBV7-7 and J is TRBJ2-1; D perhaps matches TRBD1 (5 bases). The CDR3 sequence is 15 residues long. Germline CDR1 and CDR2: SSHAT and FNYEAQ (reference sequence). The CDR3 DNA follows: TGTGCTAGCAGCTACGACAGAAACTCATACAATGAGCAGTTCTTC. Its translation: CASSYDRNSYNEQFF. Variable domain in full (rest from reference TRBV7-7 and TRBJ2-1): GAGVSQSPRYKVTKRGQDVTLRCDPISSHATLYWYQQALGQGPEFLTYFNYEAQPDKSGLPSDRFSAERPEGSISTLTIQRTEQRDSAMYRCASSYDRNSYNEQFFGPGTRLTVL.

V is TRBV15 and J is TRBJ2-7; 11 bases align to TRBD2. Trimming at V came to 5 bases and at J to 7 bases, leaving 22 bases not matched to a gene. Germline V gives CDR1 LNHNV, CDR2 YYDKDF (reference sequence). This CDR3 has 19 residues. Here the CDR3 DNA reads TGTGCCACCAGCGGCCCCCATCTAGCGGGAGGCAATTCGAAGGGGGAGCAGTACTTC. This gives the protein CATSGPHLAGGNSKGEQYF.

This clone was counted between two and nine times. J is TRBJ1-4 and V is TRBV11-2, with 7 bases identical to TRBD1. The ends lost 6 bases at V and 8 bases at J; junction bases unmatched: 6. The CDR3 extends over 13 amino acids. The germline V gene has CDR1 SGHAT and CDR2 FQNNGV. The CDR3 DNA is TGTGCCAGCAGACCTAGGGACAGAGAAAAACTGTTTTTT. It codes for CASRPRDREKLFF.

This clone appeared once. V usage is TRBV6-1 and J usage is TRBJ2-5; unclear D gene. This CDR3 contains 15 residues. Germline CDR1 and CDR2: MNHNS and SASEGT. Trimming shortened V by 2 bases and J by 1 base, and 11 bases separated the two germline ends. The CDR3 region has the DNA TGTGCCAGCAGTGAATCAGGCAGCTTCCAAGAGACCCAGTACTTC. This translates into CASSESGSFQETQYF.

This chain connects TRBV5-6 to TRBJ2-4; weak D call: TRBD2 (5 bases). CDR3 size: 16 residues. CDR1 and CDR2 from the germline V gene are SGHDT and YYEEEE. V dropped 0 bases and J dropped 5 bases, with 15 bases sitting between them. The DNA for the CDR3 is TGTGCCAGCAGCTTGGCAGCGGTCGGTGTCCAAAACATTCAGTACTTC. This gives the protein CASSLAAVGVQNIQYF.

The chain has TRBV6-5 and TRBJ1-1; D is undetermined. The CDR3 extends over 13 amino acids. The V gene's germline CDR1 is MNHEY and CDR2 SVGAGI. V was trimmed by 0 bases and J by 10 bases, leaving 12 bases between them. The DNA for the CDR3 is TGTGCCAGCAGTTACTCTAACCGGAATCGAGCTTTCTTT. Its protein product is CASSYSNRNRAFF.

The genes are TRBV7-2 and TRBJ2-3; D may be TRBD2 (6 bases). Germline V CDR1 and CDR2: SGHTA, FQGNSA. V lost 3 bases, J lost 2 bases, and 9 bases lay in between. The CDR3 is 14 amino acids. CDR3 DNA: TGTGCCAGCAGCTTTGCGGGATCCACAGATACGCAGTATTTT. Encoded protein: CASSFAGSTDTQYF.

The rearrangement links TRBV11-2 to TRBJ2-2, with 8 positions matching TRBD2. Germline-derived CDR1 and CDR2 are SGHAT and FQNNGV. The V segment lost 5 bases and the J segment 0 bases; nucleotides outside the gene matches: 5. This CDR3 spans 16 amino acids. For the CDR3, the DNA is TGTGCCAGCAGCCTCGGGACTAGTGCGAACACCGGGGAGCTGTTTTTT. Protein sequence: CASSLGTSANTGELFF.

This clone was recorded a few times. V is TRBV5-8 and J is TRBJ2-2; 9 bases map to TRBD1. V shed 6 bases and J 5 bases; nucleotides not matched to a gene: 14. The V gene's germline CDR1 is SGHTS and CDR2 YDEGEE. The CDR3 is made up of 17 amino acids. CDR3 coding DNA: TGTGCCAGCACAACCCCGTTGCGGACAGGGGCTACCGGGGAGCTGTTTTTT. Protein product: CASTTPLRTGATGELFF.

The V gene is TRBV18, the J gene TRBJ1-4, with D tentatively TRBD1 (6 bases). The germline V gene has CDR1 KGHSH and CDR2 LQKENI. CDR3 size: 14 residues. The ends were cut back, 3 bases at V and 3 bases at J, with 8 bases in the middle. CDR3 in amino acids: CASSPEGANEKLFF. In nucleotides, the CDR3 is TGTGCCAGCTCACCGGAGGGGGCTAATGAAAAACTGTTTTTT.

The chain combines TRBV5-4 with TRBJ1-1; 7 bases line up with TRBD1. The V segment lost 4 bases and the J segment 3 bases; nucleotides outside the gene matches: 6. This CDR3 comprises 14 residues. Per germline, CDR1 SGHNT and CDR2 YYREEE (reference sequence). The CDR3 DNA reads TGTGCCAGCAGCCTAGACAGGGTGTACACTGAAGCTTTCTTT. The encoded protein is CASSLDRVYTEAFF.

This clone was counted once. The CDR3 DNA is TGTGCCAGTAGTACCCCGGTCCTGGGGACTGAAGCTTTCTTT. It is translated as CASSTPVLGTEAFF. This chain connects TRBV19 to TRBJ1-1; D is ambiguous. Trimming left V 4 bases short and J 5 bases short, with 14 bases between. CDR3 length: 14 residues. Germline V CDR1 and CDR2: LNHDA, SQIVND (reference sequence).

V is TRBV19 and J is TRBJ1-5, with a weak D call TRBD1 (6 bases). CDR1 and CDR2 (germline): LNHDA, SQIVND (reference sequence). The CDR3 has 16 amino acids. Trimming cost V 3 bases and J 1 base, with 13 bases left between them. CDR3 protein: CASSIGGAGSNQPQHF. For the CDR3, the DNA is TGTGCCAGTAGTATTGGGGGCGCAGGAAGCAATCAGCCCCAGCATTTT. Combining the CDR3 with reference TRBV19 and TRBJ1-5 gives the whole variable domain DGGITQSPKYLFRKEGQNVTLSCEQNLNHDAMYWYRQDPGQGLRLIYYSQIVNDFQKGDIAEGYSVSREKKESFPLTVTSAQKNPTAFYLCASSIGGAGSNQPQHFGDGTRLSIL.

This rearrangement joins TRBV10-2 to TRBJ2-7; possibly TRBD2 for D (6 bases). This CDR3 contains 13 residues. CDR1 and CDR2 from the germline V gene are WSHSY and SAAADI. V lost 0 bases and J 7 bases, leaving 10 bases between the germline ends. The CDR3: CASSESAGGEQYF. The CDR3 region has the DNA TGCGCCAGCAGTGAGTCCGCCGGGGGAGAGCAGTACTTC.

The V gene is TRBV7-2, the J gene TRBJ1-1, with a weak D call TRBD1 (6 bases). The germline CDR1 and CDR2 sequences are SGHTA and FQGNSA. The CDR3 consists of 14 residues. Trimming took 6 bases from V and 1 from J, leaving 12 bases between them. CDR3: CASRGGQRNTEAFF. As DNA, the CDR3 is TGTGCCAGCAGGGGGGGGCAGAGGAACACTGAAGCTTTCTTT. The variable domain in full, completed from reference TRBV7-2 and TRBJ1-1, reads GAGVSQSPSNKVTEKGKDVELRCDPISGHTALYWYRQSLGQGLEFLIYFQGNSAPDKSGLPSDRFSAERTGGSVSTLTIQRTQQEDSAVYLCASRGGQRNTEAFFGQGTRLTVV.

The V gene is TRBV6-4, the J gene TRBJ1-1, with D possibly TRBD1 on 5 matching bases. Trimming removed 4 bases from V and 5 bases from J, with 20 bases in between. This CDR3 region has 16 residues. Germline lookup yields CDR1 MRHNA and CDR2 SNTAGT. CDR3 amino acids: CASSVQGRGLATEAFF. The CDR3 region has the DNA TGTGCCAGCAGTGTTCAGGGTCGAGGGTTAGCTACTGAAGCTTTCTTT.

The chain employs TRBV7-8 and TRBJ2-1; D not resolved. CDR3 length: 14 residues. Trimming left V 2 bases short and J 9 bases short, with 14 bases between. CDR1 is SGHVS, CDR2 FQNEAQ, per germline. The CDR3 bases are TGTGCCAGCAGCTTAATTTTGGTGGTAAGTGAGCAGTTCTTC. It yields the protein CASSLILVVSEQFF. The full variable domain, completed using reference TRBV7-8 and TRBJ2-1, is GAGVSQSPRYKVAKRGQDVALRCDPISGHVSLFWYQQALGQGPEFLTYFQNEAQLDKSGLPSDRFFAERPEGSVSTLKIQRTQQEDSAVYLCASSLILVVSEQFFGPGTRLTVL.